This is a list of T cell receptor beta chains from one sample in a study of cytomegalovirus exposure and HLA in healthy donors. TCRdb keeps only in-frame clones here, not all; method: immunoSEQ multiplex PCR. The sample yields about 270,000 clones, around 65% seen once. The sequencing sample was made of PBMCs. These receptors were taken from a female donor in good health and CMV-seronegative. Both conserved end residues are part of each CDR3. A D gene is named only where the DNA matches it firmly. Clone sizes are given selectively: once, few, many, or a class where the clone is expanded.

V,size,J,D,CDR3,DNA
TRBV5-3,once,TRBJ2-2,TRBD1,CARSLGQGATGELFF,TGTGCCAGAAGCTTGGGGCAGGGGGCCACCGGGGAGCTGTTTTTT
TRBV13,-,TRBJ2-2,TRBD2,CASRAEGAGAGGRSGTGELFF,TGTGCCAGCAGAGCTGAGGGCGCCGGAGCGGGAGGGAGGTCCGGAACCGGGGAGCTGTTTTTT
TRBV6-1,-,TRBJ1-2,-,CASSDRGLYGYTF,TGTGCCAGCAGTGACAGGGGCCTCTATGGCTACACCTTC
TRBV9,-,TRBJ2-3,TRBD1,CASSATGDSTDTQYF,TGTGCCAGCAGCGCGACAGGGGACTCCACAGATACGCAGTATTTT
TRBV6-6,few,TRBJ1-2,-,CASSDRANYGYTF,TGTGCCAGCAGCGACAGAGCTAACTATGGCTACACCTTC
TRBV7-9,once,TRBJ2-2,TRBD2,CASSHHVTSVKTGELFF,TGTGCCAGCAGCCACCATGTGACTAGCGTAAAGACCGGGGAGCTGTTTTTT
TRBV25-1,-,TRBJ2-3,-,CASSEWSRALTQYF,TGTGCCAGCAGTGAATGGAGCAGGGCCCTTACGCAGTATTTT
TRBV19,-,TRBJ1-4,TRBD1,CASRPGDRGGKLFF,TGTGCCAGTAGACCTGGGGACAGAGGAGGAAAACTGTTTTTT
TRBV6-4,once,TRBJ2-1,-,CASSDRPENEQFF,TGTGCCAGCAGTGACCGTCCGGAGAATGAGCAGTTCTTC
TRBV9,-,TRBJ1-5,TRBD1,CASSVADSVAGGPQHF,TGTGCCAGCAGCGTAGCTGACAGCGTCGCAGGGGGGCCCCAGCATTTT
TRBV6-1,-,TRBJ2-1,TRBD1,CASSTLTGGFYEQFF,TGTGCCAGCAGTACTCTTACAGGGGGCTTCTATGAGCAGTTCTTC
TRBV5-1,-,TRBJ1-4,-,CASSSVAAETNEKLFF,TGCGCCAGCAGCTCGGTTGCGGCGGAAACTAATGAAAAACTGTTTTTT
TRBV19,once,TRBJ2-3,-,CASSIPIGSTDTQYF,TGTGCCAGTAGTATCCCGATCGGGAGCACAGATACGCAGTATTTT
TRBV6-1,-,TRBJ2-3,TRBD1,CASTDRPSVTDTQYF,TGTGCCAGCACGGACAGGCCGAGTGTCACAGATACGCAGTATTTT
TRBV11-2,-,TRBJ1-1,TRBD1,CASSLEPAGGNRAAFF,TGTGCCAGCAGCTTAGAGCCGGCAGGGGGAAATCGGGCAGCTTTCTTT
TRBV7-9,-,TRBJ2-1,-,CASTQGGGALYNEQFF,TGTGCCAGCACCCAAGGAGGAGGTGCACTCTACAATGAGCAGTTCTTC
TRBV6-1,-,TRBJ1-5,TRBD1,CASRAGTGGQPQHF,TGTGCCAGCAGGGCCGGGACAGGGGGACAGCCCCAGCATTTT
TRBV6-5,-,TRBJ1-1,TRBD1,CASTAQGANTEAFF,TGTGCCAGCACCGCACAGGGGGCGAACACTGAAGCTTTCTTT
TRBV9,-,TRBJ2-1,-,CASSVDRAPYNEQFF,TGTGCCAGCAGCGTAGACAGGGCGCCCTACAATGAGCAGTTCTTC
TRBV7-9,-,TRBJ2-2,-,CASSLGRAGEGAGELFF,TGTGCCAGCAGCTTAGGCAGAGCGGGTGAAGGGGCCGGGGAGCTGTTTTTT
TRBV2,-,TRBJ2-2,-,CATAGQAGSTGELFF,TGTGCCACCGCGGGGCAGGCAGGGTCCACCGGGGAGCTGTTTTTT
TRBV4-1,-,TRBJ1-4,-,CASASYKDSGELFF,TGCGCCAGCGCTTCCTACAAGGACTCAGGTGAACTGTTTTTT
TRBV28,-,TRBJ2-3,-,CASSSGVGFDTQYF,TGTGCCAGCAGTTCGGGGGTAGGGTTCGATACGCAGTATTTT